This T cell receptor (beta chain) derives from a study of regulatory T cells in long-lasting Graves disease. Study-level results: There were preferences for TRBV28, TRBJ1-2 and TRBJ2-5 in persistent disease.

Time point reported: persistent/refractory GD, antithyroid drugs over 5 years with positive TRAb. PBMCs provided the RNA from which the TCR library was made. This CDR3 comprises 15 residues. Germline lookup yields CDR1 WSHSY and CDR2 SAAADI. Deletions cut 2 bases from V and 1 base from J, with 11 bases between. This clonotype was detected many times. Its antigen is currently unknown. CDR3 regions were amplified by Arm-PCR using iRepertoire HTBI primers to build TCR beta libraries. From the multiplex PCR reads, TCRdb called clonotypes with MiXCR, one entry per CDR3 protein. There are hundreds of thousands of distinct CDR3 sequences in the sample; about 30% occur only once, and around 42% lies in the top ten.

Sequencing used peripheral blood mononuclear cells (PBMCs), obtained when the disease was refractory, from a patient treated with antithyroid drugs. V gene TRBV10-2 combines with J gene TRBJ1-1, with D uncertain. The sequence was obtained from a female donor with Graves disease. In DNA form, the CDR3 reads TGCGCCAGCAGTGAGGTCGTAGTCCAGAACACTGAAGCTTTCTTT. Translating it yields CASSEVVVQNTEAFF.